The 29 T cell receptor beta chains given below trace back to one sample, sequenced in a study of cytomegalovirus exposure and HLA in healthy donors. This table comes from immunoSEQ multiplex PCR, and its TCRdb copy is limited to in-frame clones, with some not included. The sample has about 360,000 clones, 86% seen once; the top ten hold approximately 0.86%. Sequenced sample: PBMCs. The receptors were gathered from a young woman in good health and CMV-seronegative.

There are a few counts of this clone. The chain is built from TRBV2 and TRBJ2-7; D is unclear. This CDR3 is built from 12 residues. CDR1 and CDR2 (germline): SNHLY, FYNNEI. V was shortened by 3 bases and J by 3 bases, with 6 bases between the two germline ends. Written as DNA, the CDR3 is TGTGCCAGCAGTGAGAACAGCTACGAGCAGTACTTC. It translates to CASSENSYEQYF.

This chain connects TRBV6-4 to TRBJ2-2; D perhaps matches TRBD1 (6 bases). The germline CDR1 and CDR2 sequences are MRHNA and SNTAGT. This CDR3 spans 14 amino acids. V was trimmed by 5 bases and J by 2 bases, leaving 9 bases between them. The CDR3 sequence is CASSTGFNTGELFF. The CDR3 DNA reads as TGTGCCAGCAGTACAGGGTTCAACACCGGGGAGCTGTTTTTT.

The gene calls are TRBV5-1 and TRBJ1-3; weak D call: TRBD1 (5 bases). This CDR3 has 15 residues. Trimming took 1 base from V and 2 from J, leaving 10 bases between them. CDR1 SGHRS and CDR2 YFSETQ come from the germline V gene. Written as DNA, the CDR3 is TGCGCCAGCAGCTTGCTAGGGGCGGCTGGAAACACCATATATTTT. This sequence encodes CASSLLGAAGNTIYF.

The V and J genes are TRBV29-1 and TRBJ2-1; D is possibly TRBD1 (5 bases). In germline, CDR1 is SQVTM, CDR2 ANQGSEA. CDR3 length: 17 amino acids. V was shortened by 0 bases and J by 6 bases, with 21 bases between the two germline ends. This CDR3 reads CSVEDRRGSDRSNEQFF. The CDR3 DNA reads TGCAGCGTTGAAGATCGAAGAGGTAGTGACAGATCCAATGAGCAGTTCTTC.

This clone occurred once. The rearrangement joins TRBV29-1 to TRBJ1-1, with TRBD1 identical over 9 bases. J gave up 6 bases and V 2 bases, and 7 bases lay outside the gene matches. The CDR3 consists of 14 residues. Germline CDR1 and CDR2: SQVTM and ANQGSEA. CDR3: CSVERGTGSPEAFF. The CDR3 DNA sequence: TGCAGCGTTGAAAGGGGGACAGGGTCCCCTGAAGCTTTCTTT.

The chain couples TRBV30 to TRBJ1-1; D gene ambiguous. Germline V gene lookup returns CDR1 GTSNPN and CDR2 SVGIG (reference sequence). V dropped 3 bases and J dropped 0 bases, with 8 bases sitting between them. The CDR3 spans 13 residues. This chain's CDR3 is CAWRGSMNTEAFF. Here the CDR3 DNA reads TGTGCCTGGAGGGGCAGCATGAACACTGAAGCTTTCTTT.

The chain links TRBV15 to TRBJ1-2; TRBD1 might be the D (6 bases). The germline V and J ends were trimmed by 4 bases and 4 bases, with 13 bases remaining between them. Germline-derived CDR1 and CDR2 are LNHNV and YYDKDF (reference sequence). The CDR3 loop spans 14 amino acids. The CDR3 spells CATSTRGGIYGYTF. CDR3 coding DNA: TGTGCCACCAGCACAAGAGGGGGAATCTATGGCTACACCTTC.

For the CDR3, the DNA is TGCGCCAGCAGCTTGTCGACTAGCGGGGGGGCGGAGACCCAGTACTTC. Amino acids: CASSLSTSGGAETQYF. This chain links TRBV5-1 with TRBJ2-5, with 14 bases lining up with TRBD2. This CDR3 has 16 residues. Germline CDR1 SGHRS, CDR2 YFSETQ. Trimming at V came to 1 base and at J to 5 bases, leaving 4 bases not matched to a gene.

The chain joins TRBV7-9 to TRBJ1-5; D is perhaps TRBD1 (5 bases). The germline gives CDR1 SEHNR, CDR2 FQNEAQ (reference sequence). The CDR3 consists of 14 residues. V lost 5 bases and J lost 9, with 17 bases in between. This CDR3 is CASSRDSPITPQHF. CDR3 DNA sequence: TGTGCCAGCAGCCGGGACTCCCCGATCACGCCCCAGCATTTT. Drawing the rest from reference TRBV7-9 and TRBJ1-5, the complete variable domain is DTGVSQNPRHKITKRGQNVTFRCDPISEHNRLYWYRQTLGQGPEFLTYFQNEAQLEKSRLLSDRFSAERPKGSFSTLEIQRTEQGDSAMYLCASSRDSPITPQHFGDGTRLSIL.

The rearrangement links TRBV27 to TRBJ2-1; possible D gene TRBD2, 6 bases. V lost 3 bases and J 7 bases, leaving 16 bases between the germline ends. CDR3 length: 15 residues. From germline, CDR1 is MNHEY and CDR2 SMNVEV (reference sequence). CDR3 amino acids: CASSFRAGRGNEQFF. The CDR3 DNA reads as TGTGCCAGCAGTTTCAGGGCCGGTCGGGGGAATGAGCAGTTCTTC.

The V gene is TRBV5-1, the J gene TRBJ1-4; D possibly corresponds to TRBD1 (5 bases). The CDR3 consists of 14 residues. The germline V gene has CDR1 SGHRS and CDR2 YFSETQ. Trimming removed 4 bases at V and 8 bases at J, with 15 bases between. The CDR3 DNA follows: TGCGCCAGCAGCCCCGCCGGGGGGGACGAAAAACTGTTTTTT. Translating it yields CASSPAGGDEKLFF.

The chain joins TRBV19 to TRBJ2-1; 10 bases align to TRBD2. After removal of 3 bases from V and 2 bases from J, the junction contained 1 base not matched to a gene. The CDR3 extends over 15 amino acids. Germline lookup yields CDR1 LNHDA and CDR2 SQIVND (reference sequence). Written as DNA, the CDR3 is TGTGCCAGTAGTATGGGACTAGCGACCTACAATGAGCAGTTCTTC. It encodes CASSMGLATYNEQFF. The full variable domain, completed using reference TRBV19 and TRBJ2-1, is DGGITQSPKYLFRKEGQNVTLSCEQNLNHDAMYWYRQDPGQGLRLIYYSQIVNDFQKGDIAEGYSVSREKKESFPLTVTSAQKNPTAFYLCASSMGLATYNEQFFGPGTRLTVL.

The chain carries TRBV21-1 and TRBJ2-4; TRBD1, the table's D call, was not compared with the DNA. TRBV21-1 is a pseudogene segment. The CDR3 runs to 12 residues. The CDR3 reads CASGPPGQGQYF. DNA for the CDR3: TGTGCCAGCGGACCCCCGGGACAGGGGCAGTACTTC.

The rearrangement uses TRBV5-8 and TRBJ2-7, with D perhaps TRBD1 (6 bases). V shed 2 bases and J shed 4 bases, with 25 bases lying between them. The germline V gene encodes CDR1 SGHTS and CDR2 YDEGEE. This CDR3 is 18 amino acids long. The CDR3 sequence is CASSLTGTRTVRPYEQYF. The CDR3, as DNA: TGTGCCAGCAGCTTAACAGGGACACGGACCGTTAGGCCTTACGAGCAGTACTTC.

This clone was seen more than once but under ten times. The chain uses TRBV28 and TRBJ2-3, with TRBD1 identical over 10 bases. Per germline, CDR1 MDHEN and CDR2 SYDVKM. This CDR3 region has 14 residues. V shed 8 bases and J 2 bases; nucleotides not matched to a gene: 4. CDR3 residues: CASSGTGATDTQYF. The CDR3 region has the DNA TGTGCCAGCTCTGGGACAGGGGCCACAGATACGCAGTATTTT.

The chain links TRBV4-1 to TRBJ1-1; no definite D call. CDR3 length equals 15 residues. Trimming shortened V by 1 base and J by 0 bases, and 9 bases separated the two germline ends. Germline CDR1 is MGHRA and CDR2 is YSYEKL. The CDR3: CASSQVRGMNTEAFF. CDR3 DNA: TGCGCCAGCAGCCAAGTTCGAGGGATGAACACTGAAGCTTTCTTT.

This clone was seen a handful of times. The CDR3 sequence: CASSLGSVGDTQYF. Written as DNA, the CDR3 is TGTGCCAGCAGCTTAGGTTCGGTTGGAGATACGCAGTATTTT. The chain has TRBV11-2 and TRBJ2-3; no clear D gene. This CDR3 region has 14 residues. Germline-derived CDR1 and CDR2 are SGHAT and FQNNGV. V gave up 1 base and J gave up 5 bases, with 10 bases separating them.

This chain joins TRBV27 and TRBJ2-7; a weak D match, TRBD2 (6 bases). The CDR3 contains 13 residues. Trimming removed 2 bases at V and 5 bases at J, with 10 bases between. Germline CDR1 is MNHEY and CDR2 is SMNVEV (reference sequence). The CDR3, as DNA: TGTGCCAGCAGTTTACGGGGGTTTGACGAGCAGTACTTC. This gives the protein CASSLRGFDEQYF.

The genes are TRBV2 and TRBJ1-5, with 7 bases aligning to TRBD1. Looked up from germline, CDR1 is SNHLY and CDR2 is FYNNEI. This CDR3 spans 22 amino acids. Trimming cost V 1 base and J 0 bases; bases outside gene matches: 21. The CDR3 reads CASSEGRDSNPGLVNSNQPQHF. The CDR3 DNA reads TGTGCCAGCAGTGAAGGCCGGGACAGCAACCCTGGGCTAGTAAATAGCAATCAGCCCCAGCATTTT.

The chain uses TRBV6-6 and TRBJ2-5; a possible D gene is TRBD2 (7 bases). Per the germline V gene, CDR1 is MNHNY and CDR2 is SVGAGI (reference sequence). V was cut by 7 bases and J by 4 bases, with 13 bases left in between. The CDR3 runs 13 residues. CDR3 sequence: CASTRGAVETQYF. The DNA of the CDR3 is TGTGCCAGCACTCGGGGGGCTGTAGAGACCCAGTACTTC.

The gene calls are TRBV7-3 and TRBJ2-3; D gene ambiguous. The CDR3 length is 13 residues. The germline gives CDR1 SGHTA, CDR2 FQGTGA. V was pared by 5 bases and J by 2 bases, with 8 bases between. In DNA form, the CDR3 reads TGTGCCAGCAGCCCTCGTCCCACAGATACGCAGTATTTT. It is translated as CASSPRPTDTQYF.

This clone was seen once. The V gene is TRBV27, the J gene TRBJ2-7; TRBD1 matches 7 bases. The germline CDR1 and CDR2 sequences are MNHEY and SMNVEV (reference sequence). The junction had 10 bases not matched to a gene; V was cut back by 4 bases and J by 4 bases. The CDR3 is made up of 15 amino acids. The CDR3: CASSSQRGREYEQYF. The DNA of the CDR3 is TGTGCCAGCAGTTCACAAAGGGGGCGTGAGTACGAGCAGTACTTC.

V gene TRBV28 combines with J gene TRBJ2-1, with 8 bases lining up with TRBD2. This CDR3 comprises 16 residues. Germline CDR1 is MDHEN and CDR2 is SYDVKM. Trimming at V came to 8 bases and at J to 3 bases, leaving 12 bases not matched to a gene. The CDR3 spells CASQGGGIGVYNEQFF. The DNA for the CDR3 is TGTGCCAGCCAGGGCGGGGGGATTGGAGTCTACAATGAGCAGTTCTTC. The variable domain in full, completed from reference TRBV28 and TRBJ2-1, reads DVKVTQSSRYLVKRTGEKVFLECVQDMDHENMFWYRQDPGLGLRLIYFSYDVKMKEKGDIPEGYSVSREKKERFSLILESASTNQTSMYLCASQGGGIGVYNEQFFGPGTRLTVL.

The CDR3 DNA is TGTGCCAGCAGTTTATGGGGCGCCGGGGAGCTGTTTTTT. This translates into CASSLWGAGELFF. This rearrangement joins TRBV27 to TRBJ2-2; a possible D gene is TRBD1 (5 bases). CDR1 MNHEY and CDR2 SMNVEV come from the germline V gene (reference sequence). There are 13 residues in the CDR3. V lost 1 base and J 6 bases, leaving 6 bases between the germline ends.

V and J are TRBV18 and TRBJ1-3; D is unresolved. V was shortened by 3 bases and J by 0 bases, with 9 bases between the two germline ends. The CDR3 loop spans 15 amino acids. Germline V lookup: CDR1 KGHSH, CDR2 LQKENI. The CDR3 nucleotides read TGTGCCAGCTCACCCCCCGGGGTCTCTGGAAACACCATATATTTT. The encoded protein is CASSPPGVSGNTIYF.

The chain employs TRBV19 and TRBJ2-4, with a possible D match to TRBD1 (6 bases). Trimming removed 3 bases at V and 7 bases at J, with 16 bases between. This CDR3 comprises 15 residues. Germline lookup yields CDR1 LNHDA and CDR2 SQIVND (reference sequence). CDR3 loop: CASSITPTGKNIQYF. The DNA of the CDR3 is TGTGCCAGTAGTATCACCCCTACAGGGAAGAACATTCAGTACTTC.

V usage is TRBV28 and J usage is TRBJ1-2, with 9 nucleotides matching TRBD1. The CDR3 consists of 16 residues. Germline assignment: CDR1 MDHEN and CDR2 SYDVKM. V was pared by 5 bases and J by 8 bases, with 15 bases of the junction left unmatched. The CDR3 DNA follows: TGTGCCAGCAGTCTCTCCGGGACAGGGTTAAGGGGAGGCTACACCTTC. It specifies CASSLSGTGLRGGYTF.

V gene TRBV4-2 combines with J gene TRBJ2-5, with 9 bases aligning to TRBD2. CDR3 length: 15 residues. V shed 5 bases, J shed 5 bases, and the junction held 9 bases outside the gene matches. Germline assignment: CDR1 LGHNA and CDR2 YNFKEQ. CDR3 region: CASSYGASGNETQYF. CDR3 DNA sequence: TGTGCCAGCAGCTACGGGGCTAGCGGGAACGAGACCCAGTACTTC.

This chain joins TRBV27 and TRBJ2-3; the match to TRBD2 covers 13 bases. Per the germline V gene, CDR1 is MNHEY and CDR2 is SMNVEV (reference sequence). With V trimmed by 4 bases and J by 1 base, 2 bases remained unmatched. CDR3 length: 16 amino acids. CDR3 loop: CASSWGLAGRTDTQYF. Written as DNA, the CDR3 is TGTGCCAGCAGTTGGGGACTAGCGGGGCGCACAGATACGCAGTATTTT.